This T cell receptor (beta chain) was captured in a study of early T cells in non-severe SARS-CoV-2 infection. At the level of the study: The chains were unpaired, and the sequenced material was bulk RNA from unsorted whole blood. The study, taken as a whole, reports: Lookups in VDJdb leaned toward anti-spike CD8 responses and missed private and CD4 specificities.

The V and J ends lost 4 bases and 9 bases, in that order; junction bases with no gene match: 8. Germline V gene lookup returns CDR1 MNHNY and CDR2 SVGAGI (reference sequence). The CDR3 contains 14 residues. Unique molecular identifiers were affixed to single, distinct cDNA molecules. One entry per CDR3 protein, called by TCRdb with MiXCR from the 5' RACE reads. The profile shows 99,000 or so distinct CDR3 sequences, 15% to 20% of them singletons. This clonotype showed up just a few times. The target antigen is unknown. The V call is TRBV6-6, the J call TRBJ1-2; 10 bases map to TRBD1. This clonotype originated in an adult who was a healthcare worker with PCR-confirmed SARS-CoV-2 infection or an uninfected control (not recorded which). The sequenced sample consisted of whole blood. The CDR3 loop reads CASSFQRQGASYTF. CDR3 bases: TGTGCCAGCAGTTTCCAGAGACAGGGGGCGAGCTACACCTTC.